The 22 T cell receptor beta chains in this list originate from one sample, sequenced in a study of blood T cells in healthy people across ages (dated by TCRdb to the mid-2010s). The method was 5' RACE. Sequenced using an Illumina HiSeq 2500. A second PCR of about 6 to 11 cycles was performed with a sample-barcoded 5' primer and a J-beta primer mix. TCRdb reprocessing: public reads trimmed at Q25 with fastp, clones called with MiXCR, in-frame beta chains kept. When rows share a CDR3 protein, they turn into one entry using the most common DNA and genes. Present in this sample are hundreds of thousands of distinct CDR3 sequences, 55% to 75% of which were seen just once. The top ten clonotypes cover over 20% of the sample. Sample: blood. The receptors originated from a man aged 30 to 45 in good health.

The chain couples TRBV30 to TRBJ1-6, with D unresolved. V was pared by 3 bases and J by 2 bases, with 14 bases between. The CDR3 runs to 16 residues. Germline V gives CDR1 GTSNPN, CDR2 SVGIG (reference sequence). The CDR3 is CAWSLGREAYNSPLHF. The DNA for the CDR3 is TGTGCCTGGAGCCTTGGCCGGGAGGCCTATAATTCACCCCTCCACTTT.

The chain is built from TRBV6-5 and TRBJ2-3; 8 positions match TRBD2. The germline CDR1 and CDR2 sequences are MNHEY and SVGAGI. The CDR3 contains 14 residues. V gave up 4 bases and J gave up 5 bases; unmatched junction bases: 5. The DNA of the CDR3 is TGTGCCAGCAGTTCATCACGGGGGGGAGATACGCAGTATTTT. It yields the protein CASSSSRGGDTQYF.

The V call is TRBV25-1, the J call TRBJ1-1; a possible D gene is TRBD1 (6 bases). Trimming left V 7 bases short and J 2 bases short, with 11 bases between. The germline V gene has CDR1 MGHDK and CDR2 SYGVNS. The CDR3 spans 13 residues. CDR3 amino acids: CASKIRGNTEAFF. The CDR3 DNA sequence: TGTGCCAGCAAGATCAGGGGAAACACTGAAGCTTTCTTT.

The sample holds a few counts of this clonotype. V is TRBV20-1 and J is TRBJ2-7; D might be TRBD2 (5 bases). The CDR3 sequence is 12 residues long. The germline V gene encodes CDR1 DFQATT and CDR2 SNEGSKA (reference sequence). With 0 bases removed from V and 2 bases from J, the gap between germline ends came to 5 bases. The CDR3 protein is CSARDGTYEQYF. The DNA of the CDR3 is TGCAGTGCTAGAGACGGGACCTACGAGCAGTACTTC.

The chain is built from TRBV7-2 and TRBJ1-6; D is ambiguous. V lost 3 bases and J 6 bases, leaving 15 bases between the germline ends. The CDR3 extends over 16 amino acids. Germline CDR1 and CDR2: SGHTA and FQGNSA. CDR3 region: CASSFYQLSGNSPLHF. The CDR3 DNA reads TGTGCCAGCAGCTTCTATCAGCTGTCGGGTAATTCACCCCTCCACTTT.

This rearrangement joins TRBV10-2 to TRBJ2-5; possibly TRBD1 for D (5 bases). The CDR3 runs to 15 residues. Trimming took 0 bases from V and 0 from J, leaving 8 bases between them. The germline V gene encodes CDR1 WSHSY and CDR2 SAAADI. The CDR3 sequence is CASSESAGYQETQYF. The CDR3 DNA reads TGCGCCAGCAGTGAGTCGGCAGGGTACCAAGAGACCCAGTACTTC.

J is TRBJ1-2 and V is TRBV20-1; 7 nucleotides match TRBD1. CDR3 length: 15 amino acids. Germline values: CDR1 DFQATT, CDR2 SNEGSKA (reference sequence). V lost 0 bases to trimming and J lost 3 bases; unmatched junction nucleotides: 7. The CDR3 sequence: CSARDARGQHYGYTF. The CDR3 nucleotides are TGCAGTGCTAGAGATGCTAGGGGGCAACACTATGGCTACACCTTC.

This clonotype has at least ten counts. The genes are TRBV7-2 and TRBJ2-5; tentatively, D is TRBD2 (6 bases). Germline V gene data show CDR1 as SGHTA and CDR2 as FQGNSA. V dropped 1 base and J dropped 1 base, with 10 bases sitting between them. The CDR3 sequence is 15 residues long. The CDR3 DNA reads as TGTGCCAGCAGCTTAGGGGGAGGCCCCCAAGAGACCCAGTACTTC. Its translation: CASSLGGGPQETQYF.

This rearrangement joins TRBV6-5 to TRBJ2-1; TRBD2 aligns across 8 bases. The CDR3 extends over 13 amino acids. The V segment lost 8 bases and the J segment 8 bases; nucleotides outside the gene matches: 8. The germline V gene encodes CDR1 MNHEY and CDR2 SVGAGI. The CDR3 loop is CASLAGFGDEQFF. CDR3 bases: TGTGCCAGCTTAGCGGGGTTTGGGGATGAGCAGTTCTTC.

DNA of the CDR3: TGCAGTGCCGGTACCAAAAACATTCAGTACTTC. It is translated as CSAGTKNIQYF. The V and J genes are TRBV20-1 and TRBJ2-4; D remains unclear. The CDR3 is 11 amino acids. The ends were cut back, 6 bases at V and 2 bases at J, with 5 bases in the middle. The V gene's germline CDR1 is DFQATT and CDR2 SNEGSKA (reference sequence).

As regards this clonotype: The junction and the germline gene differ at one end; a read error may be behind it. This chain connects TRBV4-3 to TRBJ2-3; a weak D match, TRBD2 (5 bases). Germline CDR1 LGHNA, CDR2 YSLEER. The CDR3 is 14 amino acids. The CDR3 here is CASSQDRGTDTQYF. The CDR3 DNA reads as TGCGCCAGTAGCCAAGACCGGGGAACAGATACGCAGTATTTT.

V and J are TRBV7-8 and TRBJ2-7; tentative D call: TRBD1 (5 bases). The J call may be wrong; the DNA end is better matched by TRBJ2-5. Germline V gene lookup returns CDR1 SGHVS and CDR2 FQNEAQ. The CDR3 contains 16 residues. This CDR3 is CASSSIKQAFEETQYF. For the CDR3, the DNA is TGTGCCAGCAGCTCCATCAAACAGGCTTTCGAAGAGACCCAGTACTTC.

This chain connects TRBV6-2 or TRBV6-3 to TRBJ2-1; D not certain. Looked up from germline, CDR1 is MNHEY and CDR2 is SVGEGT. Trimming stripped 8 bases from V and 6 bases from J, with 23 bases between. The CDR3 is 16 amino acids. CDR3 nucleotide sequence: TGTGCCAGCCTCACGGTCGGCCAAGAAGGCGGCAATGAGCAGTTCTTC. Amino acid sequence: CASLTVGQEGGNEQFF.

The rearrangement uses TRBV7-9 and TRBJ2-1; 8 bases map to TRBD2. The CDR3 runs 15 residues. The trim removed 6 bases at V and 8 bases at J, leaving 12 bases unmatched. Germline V gene data show CDR1 as SEHNR and CDR2 as FQNEAQ (reference sequence). CDR3 coding DNA: TGTGCCAGCAGAAAACTAGCGGCAGATAGGGATGAGCAGTTCTTC. Protein product: CASRKLAADRDEQFF.

The chain recombines TRBV6-5 with TRBJ2-3, with D maybe TRBD2 (6 bases). This CDR3 region has 16 residues. Germline CDR1 MNHEY, CDR2 SVGAGI. Trimming pared 6 bases from V and 5 bases from J, leaving 21 bases between. CDR3 amino acids: CASSSPSHGSGDTQYF. The CDR3 DNA reads as TGTGCCAGCAGCTCCCCATCACACGGGAGTGGAGATACGCAGTATTTT.

This chain links TRBV4-2 with TRBJ2-1; D not resolved. V was pared by 3 bases and J by 9 bases, with 9 bases between. CDR3 size: 12 residues. Per germline, CDR1 LGHNA and CDR2 YNFKEQ. The chain's CDR3 is CASSQAGTEQFF. For the CDR3, the DNA is TGTGCCAGCAGCCAGGCCGGAACTGAGCAGTTCTTC.

To note about this clonotype: This may be a read error, as it is one base from a much larger clone. The gene calls are TRBV7-2 and TRBJ2-7; perhaps TRBD1 as D (5 bases). Trimming removed 1 base from V and 3 bases from J, with 22 bases in between. Looked up from germline, CDR1 is SGHTA and CDR2 is FQGNSA. The CDR3 length is 18 residues. The CDR3 sequence: CASSLELVVRESHYEQYF. The CDR3 nucleotides are TGTGCCAGCAGCTTAGAATTGGTCGTCAGGGAATCCCACTACGAGCAGTACTTC.

The chain is built from TRBV9 and TRBJ1-2, with D perhaps TRBD1 (6 bases). The V end lost 0 bases, the J end lost 5 bases, and 14 bases lay between the germline ends. The CDR3 extends over 15 amino acids. Germline V lookup: CDR1 SGDLS, CDR2 YYNGEE. The CDR3, as DNA: TGTGCCAGCAGCGTAGTACCAGGGCAGGGGTATGGCTACACCTTC. It codes for CASSVVPGQGYGYTF.

This sequence joins TRBV11-2 and TRBJ2-3; TRBD1 is a possible D gene (5 bases). From germline, CDR1 is SGHAT and CDR2 FQNNGV. CDR3 length equals 16 residues. Trimming shortened V by 4 bases and J by 0 bases, and 14 bases separated the two germline ends. The CDR3 DNA follows: TGTGCCAGCAGCTCATATCCGACAGCTAGCACAGATACGCAGTATTTT. Its protein product is CASSSYPTASTDTQYF.

The table lists this clonotype with a few counts. This rearrangement joins TRBV5-6 to TRBJ2-7; D unresolved. The CDR3 loop spans 15 amino acids. Germline V lookup: CDR1 SGHDT, CDR2 YYEEEE. The V gene lost 4 bases and the J gene lost 5 bases, with 19 bases spanning the gap. The DNA for the CDR3 is TGTGCCAGCAGCCCGCTCTACAACGCCTTGGACGAGCAGTACTTC. This sequence encodes CASSPLYNALDEQYF.

This clonotype was seen a few times. CDR3 residues: CAWGGQGARAAFF. CDR3 nucleotides: TGTGCCTGGGGCGGACAGGGGGCACGTGCGGCTTTCTTT. This chain uses TRBV30 with TRBJ1-1; 11 bases are shared with TRBD1. Germline V CDR1 and CDR2: GTSNPN, SVGIG (reference sequence). V shed 5 bases and J 11 bases; nucleotides not matched to a gene: 10. The CDR3 covers 13 residues.

The chain is built from TRBV7-9 and TRBJ2-3; D not resolved. V was clipped by 7 bases and J by 8 bases, with 13 bases between them. Germline V lookup: CDR1 SEHNR, CDR2 FQNEAQ (reference sequence). CDR3 size: 12 residues. CDR3 sequence: CASTSFGVTQYF. CDR3 nucleotides: TGTGCCAGCACCTCGTTTGGGGTTACGCAGTATTTT. The whole variable domain, remainder taken from reference TRBV7-9 and TRBJ2-3, is DTGVSQNPRHKITKRGQNVTFRCDPISEHNRLYWYRQTLGQGPEFLTYFQNEAQLEKSRLLSDRFSAERPKGSFSTLEIQRTEQGDSAMYLCASTSFGVTQYFGPGTRLTVL.